This entry is about one TCR beta chain. The specificity of this receptor is unknown. Per-base quality was not reported, and no clone a single base away is much larger than it. This sample stems from a study of shared clonotypes between healthy human individuals (dated by TCRdb to the early 2020s). Regarding the study in general: The cohort included three men and a couple of women between 18 and 49 years of age. For each donor, CD4 naive and CD4 memory were each run on three plates, CD8 naive on two plates, and CD8 memory on one plate. To estimate repertoire size and how much clonotypes are shared between individuals, the study performed deep sequencing of blood TCR repertoires from 4 to 6 healthy adults. Different laboratories and diverse techniques were used to prepare libraries and sequence TCR repertoires, to increase sequencing depth and limit assay-specific biases. Between about 0.85 and 9.5 billion PBMCs per donor were obtained by leukapheresis.

What the authors observed across the whole study: Sampling was restricted to blood, and TCR repertoires in tissue are likely to differ from TCR repertoires in blood. Based on pairwise subsampling, the degree of clonotype sharing among donors was expected to be affected by sequencing depth. Because the study included a small number of donors, the genetic and exposure-history diversity represented was limited. Naive subsets generally had larger estimated clonotype richness than memory subsets. Sharing across several donors was observed for about 5% of naive CD4, less than 4% of naive CD8, about 2.3% of memory CD4, and over 0.3% of memory CD8 clonotypes. Incomplete sequencing was indicated by rarefaction of sorted-subset datasets, despite the large sequencing depth. Compared with non-shared clonotypes, the clonotypes found in all four sorted-subset donors had higher generation probabilities.

Including cysteine and phenylalanine, the CDR3 has 16 amino acids. Only the CDR3 part of the read is kept: 48 bases, read in frame from the first base. Unmatched junction bases come to 8, with V trimmed by 2 bases and J by 4 bases. Based on the germline V gene, the CDR1 and CDR2 sequences are SGDLS and YYNGEE. Donors were healthy HIV-negative adults with no recently reported acute infections or vaccinations. Only Caucasian adults living in Nashville, Tennessee, USA were represented among the donors. Magnetic negative selection was used to enrich CD4+ T cells, after which naive cells were positively selected on CD45RA and the negative fraction became the memory subset. Blood was obtained by leukapheresis, after which PBMCs were separated by Ficoll-Histopaque density gradient centrifugation and cryopreserved in liquid nitrogen vapor phase. Analytical flow cytometry was used to check the purity and quantity of each magnetically sorted T cell population. From each sorted fraction, genomic DNA was isolated and quantified by UV absorbance on a Nanodrop 2000c.

Using the deep immunoSEQ assay, TCR CDR3 regions were amplified from genomic DNA by multiplex PCR. Extracted genomic DNA from each cell subset was distributed evenly across all wells of several immunoSEQ 96-well plates, and each plate was treated as a replicate. For sorted subsets, 200 ng of genomic DNA, equivalent to 30,000 or so T cell genomes, went into each replicate PCR. Purified libraries were measured with a Qubit 3.0 fluorometer, size-checked on a Bioanalyzer 2100, and measured again with the KAPA Library Quantification kit. Each immunoSEQ 96-well plate was sequenced on its own single-read 150-cycle Illumina NextSeq 550 flow cell. As for the original processing: The immunoSEQ output contained only junctional sequences without quality scores, so filtering could not match that applied to full-length reads. To assign V/J genes and CDR3, sequences were annotated using PyIR, a Python wrapper for IgBLAST v1.9, with IMGT germline references. Reads with weak V/J assignments (E-value above 1e-6), missing CDR3, stop codons, out-of-frame junctions, or ambiguous translated residues were removed. V3J clonotypes were defined by identical inferred V gene, J gene, and CDR3 amino acid sequence. To compute the percentage overlap between repertoires, the number of shared unique clonotypes was divided by the size of the smaller repertoire. Three approaches were used to assess repertoire richness: RTK rarefaction, the Chao1 estimator, and Recon v2.1 estimates of unobserved clonotypes. OLGA was used to compute generation probabilities for all TCRbeta clonotypes that the gDNA method yielded from a few donors. TCRdb took over this immuneACCESS table, retaining in-frame rearrangements with V and J assigned. Such tables are incomplete; in checked studies, under half of the missing clones stem from an unresolved V gene, and the remainder is unexplained. D and trimming were read from the DNA, whereas the V and J calls and clone size are those reported in that table. For this sample the table gives about 1.5 million clones, of which under 99% were detected only once. The ten largest clones capture roughly 0.4% of the sample.

The TCR sequence derives from a man aged 25-45 years in good health. The chain couples TRBV9 to TRBJ2-1; TRBD2 matches 8 bases in the middle. The specimen was naive CD4+ T cells sorted from blood. Taken with the paper, the label for cell subset or site translates to: CD45RA+ positively selected. The encoded CDR3 is CASSVKGTSGYNEQFF. The DNA is as follows: TGTGCCAGCAGCGTCAAAGGGACTAGTGGTTACAATGAGCAGTTCTTC. Extended through the reference TRBV9 and TRBJ2-1 proteins, this CDR3 yields the full variable domain: DSGVTQTPKHLITATGQRVTLRCSPRSGDLSVYWYQQSLDQGLQFLIQYYNGEERAKGNILERFSAQQFPDLHSELNLSSLELGDSALYFCASSVKGTSGYNEQFFGPGTRLTVL.